The 15 T cell receptor beta chains in this list originate from one sample, sequenced in a study of T cells in Graves' hyperthyroidism and ophthalmopathy. Template material for amplifying TCR beta CDR3 regions consisted of RNA transcripts. The HTBI primer set was used in a first-round RT-PCR of the TCR CDR3. TCRdb processed the multiplex PCR reads anew with MiXCR; each CDR3 protein has one entry. Of some 400,000 distinct CDR3 sequences detected, over 15% appear once; the ten largest clones hold around 4%. The sample taken for sequencing was blood. These receptors all come from a woman between 18 and 29 years old with Graves' hyperthyroidism.

This clonotype was recorded many times. The chain is built from TRBV11-1 and TRBJ1-5, with D unresolved. Germline assignment: CDR1 SGHAT and CDR2 FQDESV (reference sequence). The CDR3 consists of 16 residues. The germline V and J ends were trimmed by 1 base and 9 bases, with 19 bases remaining between them. CDR3 sequence reads: CASSLELGTRRGPQHF. DNA for the CDR3: TGTGCCAGCAGCTTAGAATTGGGCACCCGGCGAGGGCCCCAGCATTTT.

This clonotype showed up many times. The chain uses TRBV12-3 or TRBV12-4 and TRBJ1-4; possibly TRBD1 for D (5 bases). The CDR3 has 14 residues. Deletions cut 3 bases from V and 7 bases from J, with 12 bases between. The CDR3 DNA reads TGTGCCAGCAGTTTTCGGGGGGGAGGTGAAAAACTGTTTTTT. Protein sequence: CASSFRGGGEKLFF.

A note on this clonotype: The junction and the germline gene differ at one end; a read error may be behind it. This chain joins TRBV6-1 and TRBJ2-5; weak D call: TRBD2 (5 bases). CDR1 and CDR2 (germline): MNHNS, SASEGT. CDR3 length: 15 residues. CDR3 residues: CATSAPVASQETQYF. The CDR3 nucleotides read TGTGCCACCAGTGCGCCAGTAGCGTCGCAAGAGACCCAGTACTTC.

This clonotype was observed at least ten times. The chain is built from TRBV27 and TRBJ2-7; no firm D call. Germline V gene sequence: CDR1 MNHEY, CDR2 SMNVEV (reference sequence). Between the trimmed V and J ends, which lost 2 bases and 1 base, there was a span of 12 bases. The CDR3 has 15 residues. The DNA of the CDR3 is TGTGCCAGCAGTTTAATCGGCGGATTGTCCTACGAGCAGTACTTC. Amino acids: CASSLIGGLSYEQYF.

There are many counts of this clonotype. The genes are TRBV2 and TRBJ1-1; D is unresolved. Trimming removed 1 base from V and 1 base from J, with 1 base in between. From germline, CDR1 is SNHLY and CDR2 FYNNEI. The CDR3 length is 12 residues. The CDR3 DNA follows: TGTGCCAGCAGTGAAGAGAACACTGAAGCTTTCTTT. Its translation: CASSEENTEAFF.

There are many counts of this clonotype. This rearrangement joins TRBV27 to TRBJ1-1; the D is unclear. V was trimmed by 9 bases and J by 0 bases, leaving 11 bases between them. From germline, CDR1 is MNHEY and CDR2 SMNVEV (reference sequence). The CDR3 spans 13 residues. CDR3 sequence reads: CASRGGLNTEAFF. For the CDR3, the DNA is TGTGCCAGTCGCGGAGGTTTGAACACTGAAGCTTTCTTT.

This clonotype came up many times. The V gene is TRBV11-2, the J gene TRBJ1-2; D is possibly TRBD1 (5 bases). Germline CDR1 reads SGHAT; CDR2 reads FQNNGV. V lost 6 bases and J 4 bases, leaving 6 bases between the germline ends. The CDR3 has 11 amino acids. The CDR3 sequence: CASRGAYGYTF. CDR3 sequence (DNA): TGTGCCAGCAGAGGGGCCTATGGCTACACCTTC.

This clonotype was counted at least ten times. This sequence joins TRBV30 and TRBJ2-4, with 9 bases that match TRBD2. This CDR3 region has 14 residues. The V gene end was trimmed by 1 base and the J gene end by 6 bases; junction bases not matched to a gene: 4. The germline CDR1 and CDR2 sequences are GTSNPN and SVGIG (reference sequence). The CDR3 reads CAWSAFSGGNIQYF. Written as DNA, the CDR3 is TGTGCCTGGAGTGCGTTTAGCGGGGGAAACATTCAGTACTTC.

The chain uses TRBV6-2 or TRBV6-3 and TRBJ2-7; D perhaps matches TRBD2 (6 bases). V shed 7 bases and J shed 4 bases, with 17 bases lying between them. The CDR3 is 14 amino acids. Germline lookup yields CDR1 MNHEY and CDR2 SVGEGT. The CDR3 loop is CASILGRGLYEQYF. CDR3 bases: TGTGCCAGCATCCTCGGGAGAGGGCTGTACGAGCAGTACTTC.

This clonotype was seen many times. V is TRBV2 and J is TRBJ2-2; D may be TRBD1 (6 bases). Germline loops: CDR1 SNHLY, CDR2 FYNNEI. The CDR3 consists of 14 residues. V shed 6 bases and J shed 2 bases, with 10 bases lying between them. CDR3 residues: CASRDRYNTGELFF. For the CDR3, the DNA is TGTGCCAGCAGGGACAGATACAACACCGGGGAGCTGTTTTTT.

This clonotype has only a few counts. The chain combines TRBV3-1 with TRBJ1-3, with D hard to call. Looked up from germline, CDR1 is LGHDT and CDR2 is YNNKEL (reference sequence). V gave up 6 bases and J gave up 0 bases, with 9 bases separating them. The CDR3 is 14 amino acids. The CDR3 protein is CASRAWDSGNTIYF. As DNA, the CDR3 is TGTGCCAGCAGGGCCTGGGACTCTGGAAACACCATATATTTT.

This clonotype was detected ten times or more. The V call is TRBV15, the J call TRBJ2-7; D is unresolved. The V and J ends lost 1 base and 7 bases respectively, with 11 bases between them. This CDR3 contains 13 residues. Germline loops: CDR1 LNHNV, CDR2 YYDKDF (reference sequence). CDR3 amino acids: CATSRVGMYEQYF. CDR3 in DNA: TGTGCCACCAGCAGAGTTGGAATGTATGAGCAGTACTTC. The whole variable domain, remainder taken from reference TRBV15 and TRBJ2-7, is DAMVIQNPRYQVTQFGKPVTLSCSQTLNHNVMYWYQQKSSQAPKLLFHYYDKDFNNEADTPDNFQSRRPNTSFCFLDIRSPGLGDTAMYLCATSRVGMYEQYFGPGTRLTVT.

In this sample, this clonotype turned up many times. This chain links TRBV7-3 with TRBJ2-7; D call uncertain. CDR1 is SGHTA and CDR2 is FQGTGA in the germline V gene. The CDR3 extends over 13 amino acids. V was pared by 2 bases and J by 3 bases, with 8 bases between. CDR3 region: CASSLYPRYEQYF. The CDR3 nucleotides read TGTGCCAGCAGCTTATATCCCCGCTACGAGCAGTACTTC.

This clonotype was observed many times. The genes are TRBV28 and TRBJ2-7; D is undetermined. The CDR3 totals 12 residues. Germline V CDR1 and CDR2: MDHEN, SYDVKM. Trimming cost V 3 bases and J 2 bases, with 5 bases left between them. Here the CDR3 reads CASSFMAYEQYF. The CDR3 nucleotides are TGTGCCAGCAGTTTCATGGCCTACGAGCAGTACTTC.

This clonotype appeared many times. The chain is built from TRBV11-2 and TRBJ1-5; D is perhaps TRBD1 (5 bases). The V gene's germline CDR1 is SGHAT and CDR2 FQNNGV. The CDR3 covers 15 residues. Trimming removed 3 bases at V and 4 bases at J, with 13 bases between. The CDR3 loop reads CASSLTGTPNQPQHF. The CDR3 DNA sequence: TGTGCCAGCAGCTTGACCGGGACCCCGAATCAGCCCCAGCATTTT.